The clone carrying this T cell receptor beta chain was detected ten times or more. This sample is drawn from a study of metastatic and nonmetastatic thyroid tumors. TCRdb ran MiXCR on the PCR reads. The sample carries 45,000 or so clones, 4% to 5% recorded once. No treatment had been given to any patient before thyroid surgery. Sequencing was carried out using blood. This TCR derives from a female donor with papillary thyroid cancer or a benign thyroid nodule (not recorded which). Some clones in this sample may be carry-over from other donors' samples.

The CDR3 here is CASSAGQGAKQPQHF. CDR3 in DNA: TGTGCCAGCAGTGCTGGACAGGGGGCGAAACAGCCCCAGCATTTT. V is TRBV6-1 and J is TRBJ1-5; 11 bases are a match to TRBD1. This CDR3 spans 15 amino acids. V dropped 4 bases and J dropped 7; count of bases not matched to a gene: 6. Germline assignment: CDR1 MNHNS and CDR2 SASEGT.